The clone carrying this T cell receptor beta chain was observed a handful of times. This record belongs to a study of T-cell memory formation after mild COVID-19. TCRdb redid the calling of the 5' RACE reads with MiXCR, one entry per CDR3 protein. This repertoire shows about 400,000 distinct CDR3 sequences, 20% to 30% found once; its top ten account for less than 15%. Germline V gene lookup returns CDR1 ENHRY and CDR2 SYGVKD. CDR3 length: 13 residues. Trimming took 7 bases from V and 1 from J, leaving 11 bases between them. This sequence originates from an adult woman who had mild COVID-19 (a few samples of this study predate the infection). Cell type and time point are not known. The sample consisted of PBMCs or a T cell subset sorted from them (not recorded which). The rearrangement uses TRBV10-3 and TRBJ2-7, with D tentatively TRBD2 (6 bases). The CDR3 nucleotides read TGTGCCATCACCCCCGCGGGGTCCTACGAGCAGTACTTC. Its translation: CAITPAGSYEQYF.